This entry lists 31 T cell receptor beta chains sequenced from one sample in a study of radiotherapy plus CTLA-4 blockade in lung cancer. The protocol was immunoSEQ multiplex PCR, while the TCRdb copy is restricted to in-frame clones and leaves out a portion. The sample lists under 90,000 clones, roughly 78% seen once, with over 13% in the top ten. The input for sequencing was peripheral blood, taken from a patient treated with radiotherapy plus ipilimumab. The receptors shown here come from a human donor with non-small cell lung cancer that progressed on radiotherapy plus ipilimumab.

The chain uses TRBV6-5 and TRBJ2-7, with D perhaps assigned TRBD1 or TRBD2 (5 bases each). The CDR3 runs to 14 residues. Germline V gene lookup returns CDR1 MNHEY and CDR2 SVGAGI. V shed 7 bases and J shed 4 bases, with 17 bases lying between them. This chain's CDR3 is CASNLRDRYYEQYF. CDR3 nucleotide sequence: TGTGCCAGCAACCTACGGGACCGCTATTACGAGCAGTACTTC.

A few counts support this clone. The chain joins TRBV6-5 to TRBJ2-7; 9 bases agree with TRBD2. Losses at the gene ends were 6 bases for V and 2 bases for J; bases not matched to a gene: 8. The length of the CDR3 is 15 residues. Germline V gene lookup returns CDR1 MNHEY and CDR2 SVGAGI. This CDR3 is CASRDSGSPPYEQYF. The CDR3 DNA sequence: TGTGCCAGCAGAGATAGCGGGAGTCCCCCCTACGAGCAGTACTTC.

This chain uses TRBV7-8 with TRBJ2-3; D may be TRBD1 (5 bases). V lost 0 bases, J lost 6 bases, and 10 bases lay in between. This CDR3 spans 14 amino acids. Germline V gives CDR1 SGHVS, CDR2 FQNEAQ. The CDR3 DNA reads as TGTGCCAGCAGCTTAGCAGCAGGGTCGGATACGCAGTATTTT. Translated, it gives CASSLAAGSDTQYF.

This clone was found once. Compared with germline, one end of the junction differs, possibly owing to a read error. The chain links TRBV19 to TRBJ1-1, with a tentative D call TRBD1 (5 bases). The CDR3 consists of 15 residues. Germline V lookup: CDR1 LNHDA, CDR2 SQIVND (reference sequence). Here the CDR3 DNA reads TGTGCCAGTGGTATAGTCCGGGGCATGAACACTGAAGCTTTCTTT. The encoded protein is CASGIVRGMNTEAFF.

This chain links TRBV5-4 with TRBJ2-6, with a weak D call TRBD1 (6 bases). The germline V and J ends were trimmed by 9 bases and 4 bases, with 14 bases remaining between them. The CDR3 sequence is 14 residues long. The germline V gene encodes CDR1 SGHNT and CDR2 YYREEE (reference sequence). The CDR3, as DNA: TGTGCCAACAGGGATTCTAAGGGGGCCAACGTCCTGACTTTC. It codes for CANRDSKGANVLTF. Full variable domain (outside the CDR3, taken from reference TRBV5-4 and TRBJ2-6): ETGVTQSPTHLIKTRGQQVTLRCSSQSGHNTVSWYQQALGQGPQFIFQYYREEENGRGNFPPRFSGLQFPNYSSELNVNALELDDSALYLCANRDSKGANVLTFGAGSRLTVL.

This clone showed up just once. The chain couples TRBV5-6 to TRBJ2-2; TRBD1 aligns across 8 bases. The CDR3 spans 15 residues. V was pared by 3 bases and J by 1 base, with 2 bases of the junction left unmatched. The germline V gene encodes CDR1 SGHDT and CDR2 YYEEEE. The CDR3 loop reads CASSYGTGNTGELFF. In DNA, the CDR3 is TGTGCCAGCAGCTACGGGACAGGGAACACCGGGGAGCTGTTTTTT.

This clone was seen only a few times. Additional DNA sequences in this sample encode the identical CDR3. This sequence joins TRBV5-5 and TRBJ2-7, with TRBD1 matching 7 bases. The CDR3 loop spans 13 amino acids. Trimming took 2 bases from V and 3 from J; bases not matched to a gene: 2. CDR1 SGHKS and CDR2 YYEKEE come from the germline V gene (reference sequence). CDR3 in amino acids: CASSFRQGYEQYF. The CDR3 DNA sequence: TGTGCCAGCAGCTTCCGACAGGGCTACGAGCAGTACTTC.

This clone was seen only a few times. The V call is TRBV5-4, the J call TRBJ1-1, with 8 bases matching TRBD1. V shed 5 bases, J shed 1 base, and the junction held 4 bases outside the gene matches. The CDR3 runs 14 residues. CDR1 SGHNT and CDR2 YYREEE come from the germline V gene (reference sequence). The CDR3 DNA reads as TGTGCCAGCAGACCGGACAGGGCGAACACTGAAGCTTTCTTT. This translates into CASRPDRANTEAFF.

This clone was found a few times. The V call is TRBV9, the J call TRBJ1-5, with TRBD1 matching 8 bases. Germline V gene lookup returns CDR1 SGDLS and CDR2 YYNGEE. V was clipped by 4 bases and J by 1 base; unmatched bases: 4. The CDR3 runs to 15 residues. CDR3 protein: CASSPTGASNQPQHF. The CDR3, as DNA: TGTGCCAGCAGCCCGACAGGGGCGAGCAATCAGCCCCAGCATTTT.

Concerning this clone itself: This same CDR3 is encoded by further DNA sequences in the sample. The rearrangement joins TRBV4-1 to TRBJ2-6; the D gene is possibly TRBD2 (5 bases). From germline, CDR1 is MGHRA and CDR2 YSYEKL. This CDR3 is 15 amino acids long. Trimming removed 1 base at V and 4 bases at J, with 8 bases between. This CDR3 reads CASSQGGAGANVLTF. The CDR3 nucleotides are TGCGCCAGCAGCCAAGGGGGAGCCGGGGCCAACGTCCTGACTTTC.

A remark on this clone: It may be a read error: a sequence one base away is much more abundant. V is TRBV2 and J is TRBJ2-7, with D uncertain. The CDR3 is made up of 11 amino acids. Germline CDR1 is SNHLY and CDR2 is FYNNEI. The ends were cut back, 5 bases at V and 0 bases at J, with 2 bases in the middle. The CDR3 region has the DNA TGTGCCAGCAGTTACTCCTACGAGCAGTACTTC. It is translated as CASSYSYEQYF.

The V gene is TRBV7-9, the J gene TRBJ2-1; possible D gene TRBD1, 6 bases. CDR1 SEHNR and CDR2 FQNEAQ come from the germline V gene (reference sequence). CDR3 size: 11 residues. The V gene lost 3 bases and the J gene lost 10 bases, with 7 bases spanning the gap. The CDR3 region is CASSLGAEQFF. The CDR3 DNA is TGTGCCAGCAGCTTGGGGGCGGAGCAGTTCTTC.

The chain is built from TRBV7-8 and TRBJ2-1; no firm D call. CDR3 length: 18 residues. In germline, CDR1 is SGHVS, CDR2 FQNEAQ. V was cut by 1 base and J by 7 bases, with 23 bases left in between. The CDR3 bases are TGTGCCAGCAGCTTAGTTGAAAACGCCCTCAATCGGCCAAATGAGCAGTTCTTC. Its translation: CASSLVENALNRPNEQFF.

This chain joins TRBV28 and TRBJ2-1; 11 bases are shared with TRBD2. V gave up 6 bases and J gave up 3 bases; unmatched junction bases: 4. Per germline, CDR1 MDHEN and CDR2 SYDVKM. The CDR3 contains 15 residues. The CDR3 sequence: CASRRLAGYYNEQFF. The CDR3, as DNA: TGTGCCAGCAGAAGACTAGCGGGATACTACAATGAGCAGTTCTTC.

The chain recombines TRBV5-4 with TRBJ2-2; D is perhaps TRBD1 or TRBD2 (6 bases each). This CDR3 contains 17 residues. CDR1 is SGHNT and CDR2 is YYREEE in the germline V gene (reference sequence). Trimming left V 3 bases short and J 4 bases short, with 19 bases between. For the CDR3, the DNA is TGTGCCAGCAGCTCGGGACTGAGCGGAGGGGGCACCGGGGAGCTGTTTTTT. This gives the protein CASSSGLSGGGTGELFF.

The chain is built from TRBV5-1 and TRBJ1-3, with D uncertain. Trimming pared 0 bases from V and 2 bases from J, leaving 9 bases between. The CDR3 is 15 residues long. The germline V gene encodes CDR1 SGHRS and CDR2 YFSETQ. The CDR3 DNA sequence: TGCGCCAGCAGCTTGGACGGCCTCGCTGGAAACACCATATATTTT. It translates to CASSLDGLAGNTIYF. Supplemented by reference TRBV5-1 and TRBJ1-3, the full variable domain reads KAGVTQTPRYLIKTRGQQVTLSCSPISGHRSVSWYQQTPGQGLQFLFEYFSETQRNKGNFPGRFSGRQFSNSRSEMNVSTLELGDSALYLCASSLDGLAGNTIYFGEGSWLTVV.

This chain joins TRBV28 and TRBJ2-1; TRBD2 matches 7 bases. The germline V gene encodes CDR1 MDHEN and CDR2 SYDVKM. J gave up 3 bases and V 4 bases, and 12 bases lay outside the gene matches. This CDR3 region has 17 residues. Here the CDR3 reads CASSSPSLAVDYNEQFF. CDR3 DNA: TGTGCCAGCAGTTCTCCCTCCCTAGCGGTTGACTACAATGAGCAGTTCTTC.

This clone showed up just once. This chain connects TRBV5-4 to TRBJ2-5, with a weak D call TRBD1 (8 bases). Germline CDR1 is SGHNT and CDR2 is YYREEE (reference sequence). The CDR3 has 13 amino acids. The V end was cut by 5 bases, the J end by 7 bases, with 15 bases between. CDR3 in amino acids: CASSSDREGTQYF. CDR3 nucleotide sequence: TGTGCCAGCAGTTCGGACAGGGAGGGGACCCAGTACTTC.

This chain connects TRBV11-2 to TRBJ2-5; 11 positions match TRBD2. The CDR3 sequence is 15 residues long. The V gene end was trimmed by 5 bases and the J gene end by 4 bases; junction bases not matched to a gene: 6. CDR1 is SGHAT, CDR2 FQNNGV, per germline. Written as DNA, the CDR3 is TGTGCCAGCAGCGCCGGTAGCGGGAGGGGAGAGACCCAGTACTTC. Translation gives CASSAGSGRGETQYF.

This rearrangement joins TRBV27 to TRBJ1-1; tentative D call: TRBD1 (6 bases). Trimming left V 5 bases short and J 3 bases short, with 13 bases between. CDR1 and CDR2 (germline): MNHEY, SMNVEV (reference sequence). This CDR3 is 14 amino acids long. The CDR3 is CASSMQGRDTEAFF. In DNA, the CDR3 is TGTGCCAGCAGTATGCAGGGGCGAGACACTGAAGCTTTCTTT.

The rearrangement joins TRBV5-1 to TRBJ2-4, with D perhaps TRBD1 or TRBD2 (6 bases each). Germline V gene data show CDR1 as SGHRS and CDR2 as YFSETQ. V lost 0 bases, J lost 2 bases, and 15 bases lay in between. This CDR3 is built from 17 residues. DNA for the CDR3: TGCGCCAGCAGCTTGGCGGGGGCGGCGGGATCCAAAAACATTCAGTACTTC. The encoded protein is CASSLAGAAGSKNIQYF. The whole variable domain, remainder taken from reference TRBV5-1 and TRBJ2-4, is KAGVTQTPRYLIKTRGQQVTLSCSPISGHRSVSWYQQTPGQGLQFLFEYFSETQRNKGNFPGRFSGRQFSNSRSEMNVSTLELGDSALYLCASSLAGAAGSKNIQYFGAGTRLSVL.

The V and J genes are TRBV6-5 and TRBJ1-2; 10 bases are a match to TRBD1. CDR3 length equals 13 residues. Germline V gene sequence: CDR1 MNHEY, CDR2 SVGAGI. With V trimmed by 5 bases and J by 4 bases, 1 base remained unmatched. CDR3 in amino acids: CASSRTGGYGYTF. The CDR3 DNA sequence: TGTGCCAGCAGTCGGACAGGGGGCTATGGCTACACCTTC.

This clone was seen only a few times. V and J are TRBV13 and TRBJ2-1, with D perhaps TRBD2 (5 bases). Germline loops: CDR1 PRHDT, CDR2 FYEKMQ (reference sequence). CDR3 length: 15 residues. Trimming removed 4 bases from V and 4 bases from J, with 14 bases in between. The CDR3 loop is CASSSTSSPYNEQFF. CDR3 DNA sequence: TGTGCCAGCAGCTCAACTAGTTCCCCTTACAATGAGCAGTTCTTC.

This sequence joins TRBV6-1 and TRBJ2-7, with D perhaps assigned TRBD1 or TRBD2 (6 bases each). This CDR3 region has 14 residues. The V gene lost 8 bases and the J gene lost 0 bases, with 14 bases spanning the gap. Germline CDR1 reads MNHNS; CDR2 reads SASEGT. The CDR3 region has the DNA TGTGCCAGCCAGAAAGGGGGGAGCTCCTACGAGCAGTACTTC. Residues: CASQKGGSSYEQYF.

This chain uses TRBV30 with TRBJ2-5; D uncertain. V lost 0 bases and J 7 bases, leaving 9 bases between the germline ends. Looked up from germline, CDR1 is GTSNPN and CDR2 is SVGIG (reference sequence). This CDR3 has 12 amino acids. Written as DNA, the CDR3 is TGTGCCTGGAGTGTACAATTGGGGACCCAGTACTTC. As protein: CAWSVQLGTQYF.

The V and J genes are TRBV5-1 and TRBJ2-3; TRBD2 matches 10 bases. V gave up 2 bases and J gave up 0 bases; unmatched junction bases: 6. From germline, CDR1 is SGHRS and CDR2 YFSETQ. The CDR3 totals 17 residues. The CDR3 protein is CASSFSGSGGSTDTQYF. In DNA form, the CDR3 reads TGCGCCAGCAGCTTCTCGGGTAGCGGGGGGAGCACAGATACGCAGTATTTT.

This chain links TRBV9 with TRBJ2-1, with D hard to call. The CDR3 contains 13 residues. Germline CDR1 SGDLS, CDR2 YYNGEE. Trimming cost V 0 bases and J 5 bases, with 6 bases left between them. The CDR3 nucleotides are TGTGCCAGCAGCGTAGTTACAGACAATGAGCAGTTCTTC. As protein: CASSVVTDNEQFF.

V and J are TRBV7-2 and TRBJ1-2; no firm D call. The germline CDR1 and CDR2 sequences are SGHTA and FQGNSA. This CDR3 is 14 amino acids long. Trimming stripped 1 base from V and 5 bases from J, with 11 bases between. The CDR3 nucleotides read TGTGCCAGCAGCTTAGTTTACTCGGAGTATGGCTACACCTTC. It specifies CASSLVYSEYGYTF.

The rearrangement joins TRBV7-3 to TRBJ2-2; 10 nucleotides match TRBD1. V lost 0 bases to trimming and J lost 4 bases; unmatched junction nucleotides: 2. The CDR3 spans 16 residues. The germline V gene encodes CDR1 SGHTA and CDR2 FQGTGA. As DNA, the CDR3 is TGTGCCAGCAGCTTAACGGGACAGGGGCGCACCGGGGAGCTGTTTTTT. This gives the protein CASSLTGQGRTGELFF.

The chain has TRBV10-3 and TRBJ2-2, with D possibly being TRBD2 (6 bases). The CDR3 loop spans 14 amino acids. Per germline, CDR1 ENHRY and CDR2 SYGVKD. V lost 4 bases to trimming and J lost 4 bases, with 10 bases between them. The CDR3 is CAISGGDGTGELFF. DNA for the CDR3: TGTGCCATCAGTGGGGGGGACGGCACCGGGGAGCTGTTTTTT.

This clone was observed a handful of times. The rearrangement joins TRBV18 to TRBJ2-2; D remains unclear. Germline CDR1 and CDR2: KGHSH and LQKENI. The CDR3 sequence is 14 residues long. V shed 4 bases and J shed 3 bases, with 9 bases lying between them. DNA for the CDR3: TGTGCCAGCTCACGACGGACGGACACCGGGGAGCTGTTTTTT. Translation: CASSRRTDTGELFF.